The clone carrying this T cell receptor beta chain was seen a handful of times. Its target is unknown. In the authors' methods: Some patient CD8+ clones were larger than 1%, and these rarely matched published virus-specific TCRB sequences. Repertoires were generated with immunoSEQ multiplex PCR, while TCRdb's copy carries only in-frame clones and drops some. Clone size and the V and J calls come from that table; the DNA yielded D and trimming. The sample yields some 18,000 clones, 60% to 85% seen once. This sample is part of a study of somatic mutations in cytotoxic T cells in rheumatoid arthritis. As for the study in general: Flow cytometric sorting isolated some V beta antibody-stained T-cell populations at nearly 100% purity, and among them were V beta1+ cells that underwent TCRB sequencing. General study findings and limits: Each of about an eighth of the roughly 65 patients had a largest CD8+ clone that made up more than 20% of CD8+ cells. Clonality of CD8+ T cells, which was compared between rheumatoid arthritis patients and age-matched healthy controls, did not differ significantly.

Sequencing used CD8+ T cells sorted from blood. The clonotype originates from an adult with rheumatoid arthritis.

The CDR3 DNA reads TGTGCCAGCAGCTTAGGGCAGCACACGGAGACCCAGTACTTC. It encodes CASSLGQHTETQYF. This sequence joins TRBV7-9 and TRBJ2-5; D ambiguous. Germline V gene data show CDR1 as SEHNR and CDR2 as FQNEAQ (reference sequence). Between the trimmed V and J ends, which lost 1 base and 5 bases, there was a span of 11 bases. CDR3 length: 14 residues. The whole variable domain, filled in from reference TRBV7-9 and TRBJ2-5, reads DTGVSQNPRHKITKRGQNVTFRCDPISEHNRLYWYRQTLGQGPEFLTYFQNEAQLEKSRLLSDRFSAERPKGSFSTLEIQRTEQGDSAMYLCASSLGQHTETQYFGPGTRLLVL.